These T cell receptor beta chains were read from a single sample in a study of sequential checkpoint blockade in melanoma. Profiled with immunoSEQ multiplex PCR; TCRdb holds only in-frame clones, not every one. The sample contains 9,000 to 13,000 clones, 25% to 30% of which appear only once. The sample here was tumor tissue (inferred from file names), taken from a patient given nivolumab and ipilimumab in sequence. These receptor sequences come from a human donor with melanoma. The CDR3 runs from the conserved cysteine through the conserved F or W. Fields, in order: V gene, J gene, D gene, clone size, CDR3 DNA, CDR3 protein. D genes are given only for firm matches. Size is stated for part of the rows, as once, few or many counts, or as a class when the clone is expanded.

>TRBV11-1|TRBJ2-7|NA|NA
TGTGCCAGCAGCCCCGTGGGGGGTCGGTCCTACGAGCAGTACTTC
CASSPVGGRSYEQYF
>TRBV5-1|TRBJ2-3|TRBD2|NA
TGCGCCAGCAGCTCGAAACGGACTAGCGGGGGCACAGATACGCAGTATTTT
CASSSKRTSGGTDTQYF
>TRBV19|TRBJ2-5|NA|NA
TGTGCCAGTAGTATGAACAGGGAAGAGACCCAGTACTTC
CASSMNREETQYF
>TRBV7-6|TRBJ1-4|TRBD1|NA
TGTGCCAGCAGCCCCGGGACAGGGTGGGAAAAACTGTTTTTT
CASSPGTGWEKLFF
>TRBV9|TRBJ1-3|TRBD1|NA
TGTGCCAGCAGCGTAACCGGGACAGGGACTGGAAACACCATATATTTT
CASSVTGTGTGNTIYF
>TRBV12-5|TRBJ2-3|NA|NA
TGTGCTAGTGGTTTGGTACGGGGTACGCAGTATTTT
CASGLVRGTQYF
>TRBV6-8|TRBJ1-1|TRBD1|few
TGTGCCAGTTCCGGGACAGGGCTCATGAACACTGAAGCTTTCTTT
CASSGTGLMNTEAFF
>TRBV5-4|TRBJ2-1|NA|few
TGTGCCAGCAGCCCGGGACGGATACATTACAATGAGCAGTTCTTC
CASSPGRIHYNEQFF
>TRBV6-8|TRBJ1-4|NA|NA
TGTGCCAGCAGGAACGGAGGGGTCGGTGAAAAACTGTTTTTT
CASRNGGVGEKLFF
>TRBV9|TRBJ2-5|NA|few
TGTGCCAGCAGCGTTCAAGTGGGGGGCGCGGAGACCCAGTACTTC
CASSVQVGGAETQYF
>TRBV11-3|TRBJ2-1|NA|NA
TGTGCCAGCAGCTTGGACCAGGGCGGGGATGAGCAGTTCTTC
CASSLDQGGDEQFF
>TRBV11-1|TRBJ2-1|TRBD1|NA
TGTGCCAGCAGCTTAGTTGTGGGACAGATTAACAATGAGCAGTTCTTC
CASSLVVGQINNEQFF
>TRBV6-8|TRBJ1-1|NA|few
TGTGCCAGCAGTTACTCGGTCGGTAGTGGCAGTGAAGCTTTCTTT
CASSYSVGSGSEAFF
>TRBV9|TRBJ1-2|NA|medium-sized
TGTGCCAGCAGTGCGTCAGGCTATGGCTACACCTTC
CASSASGYGYTF
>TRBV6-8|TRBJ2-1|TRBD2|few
TGTGCCAGCAGTAGTGGACTAGCGGGGTGGGGCCATGAGCAGTTCTTC
CASSSGLAGWGHEQFF
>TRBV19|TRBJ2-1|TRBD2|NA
TGTGCCAGTAGTATTGGAGAGGCGGGAGGTAATGAGCAGTTCTTC
CASSIGEAGGNEQFF
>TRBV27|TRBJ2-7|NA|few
TGTGCCAGCAGTTCACTACCGAAGGGTCGCGAGCAGTACTTC
CASSSLPKGREQYF
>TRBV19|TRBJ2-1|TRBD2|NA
TGTGCCAGTAGTTTAGCGGGGGGGCGGTACAATGAGCAGTTCTTC
CASSLAGGRYNEQFF
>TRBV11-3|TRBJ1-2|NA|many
TGTGCCAGCAGCTCCTTAGATATGACGGAAAACTATGGCTACACCTTC
CASSSLDMTENYGYTF
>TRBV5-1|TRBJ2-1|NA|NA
TGCGCCAGCAGCTTGGCAGGGGCGGAATACAATGAGCAGTTCTTC
CASSLAGAEYNEQFF
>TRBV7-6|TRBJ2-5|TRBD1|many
TGTGCCAGCAGCTTAGGAAACAGGGGTTGGGAGACCCAGTACTTC
CASSLGNRGWETQYF
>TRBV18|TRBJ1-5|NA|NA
TGTGCCAGCTCACCCCCAGGCCAGAATCAGCCCCAGCATTTT
CASSPPGQNQPQHF
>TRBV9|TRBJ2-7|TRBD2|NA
TGTGCCAGCAGGAAAGTTTTAGCGGGGGCCTACGAGCAGTACTTC
CASRKVLAGAYEQYF
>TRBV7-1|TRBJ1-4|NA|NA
TGTGCCAGCAGCTCACAGATCGACGGACGACTGTTTTTT
CASSSQIDGRLFF
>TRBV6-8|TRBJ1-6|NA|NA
TGTGCCAGCAGTGGCAGGGTGGGGAATTCACCCCTCCACTTT
CASSGRVGNSPLHF
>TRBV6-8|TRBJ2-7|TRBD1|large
TGTGCCAGCAGTTACTCCGGGACAGGCGGGGAGCAGTACTTC
CASSYSGTGGEQYF
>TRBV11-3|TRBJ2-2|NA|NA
TGTGCCAGCGGTCTGGGCGAGAACACCGGGGAGCTGTTTTTT
CASGLGENTGELFF
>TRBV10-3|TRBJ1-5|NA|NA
TGTGCCATCAGTGAGTCGAAGAAGGGGGGCTTTTTGGGTACCCAGCCCCAGCATTTT
CAISESKKGGFLGTQPQHF
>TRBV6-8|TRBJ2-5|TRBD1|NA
TGTGCCAGCAGGGAACAGGGGGGTCTGGTAGAGACCCAGTACTTC
CASREQGGLVETQYF
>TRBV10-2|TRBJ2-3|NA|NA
TGCGCCAGCAGGCAAAGACCCCAGTCAACAGATACGCAGTATTTT
CASRQRPQSTDTQYF
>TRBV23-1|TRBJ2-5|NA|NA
TGCGCCAGCAGTCAAAGGATTAGGGACCAAGAGACCCAGTACTTC
CASSQRIRDQETQYF
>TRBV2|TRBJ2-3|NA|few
TGTGCCAGCAGGTTAGGTAGAACTTCTGGCACAGATACGCAGTATTTT
CASRLGRTSGTDTQYF
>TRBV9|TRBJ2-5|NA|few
TGTGCCGGAAACACAGGGAGGGAGACCCAGTACTTC
CAGNTGRETQYF
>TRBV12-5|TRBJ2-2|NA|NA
TGTGCCAGCACGGACCCCACTAGACCCGGGGAGCTGTTTTTT
CASTDPTRPGELFF
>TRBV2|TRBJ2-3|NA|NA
TGTGCCAGCAGTGAAGGTTTAGGGACACCTTCAGATACGCAGTATTTT
CASSEGLGTPSDTQYF
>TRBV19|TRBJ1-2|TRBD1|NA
TGTGCCAGTAGTATAGGGACAGGGTTTCTTGGCTACACCTTC
CASSIGTGFLGYTF
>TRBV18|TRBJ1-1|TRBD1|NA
TGTGCCAGCTCACCAAGCTCCGGGACAGGGGTTCGGAACACTGAAGCTTTCTTT
CASSPSSGTGVRNTEAFF
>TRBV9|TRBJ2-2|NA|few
TGTGCCAGCGGTGACACCGACACCGGGGAGCTGTTTTTT
CASGDTDTGELFF
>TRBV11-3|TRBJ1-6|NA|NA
TGTGCCAGCAGCTTCGTAATCTCCTATAATTCACCCCTCCACTTT
CASSFVISYNSPLHF
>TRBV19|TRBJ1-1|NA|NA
TGTGCCAGTAGTCAACAGGAGAACACTGAAGCTTTCTTT
CASSQQENTEAFF
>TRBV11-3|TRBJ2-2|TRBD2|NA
TGTGCCAGCAGCCTTGGGCCGGGACTAGCGGGGGGGCTGGGCACCGGGGAGCTGTTTTTT
CASSLGPGLAGGLGTGELFF